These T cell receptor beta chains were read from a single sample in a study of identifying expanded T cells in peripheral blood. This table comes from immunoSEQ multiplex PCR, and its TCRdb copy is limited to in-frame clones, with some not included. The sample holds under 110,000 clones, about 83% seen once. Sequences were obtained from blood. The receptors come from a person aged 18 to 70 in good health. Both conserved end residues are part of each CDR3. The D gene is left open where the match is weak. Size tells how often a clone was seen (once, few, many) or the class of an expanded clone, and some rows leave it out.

TGTGCCAGCAGCTTGGGCGCTAGCGGGAGCACAGATACGCAGTATTTT	CASSLGASGSTDTQYF	TRBD2	.	TRBV7-7	TRBJ2-3	16
TGTGCCAGCGCCTTAGCGGGGGACCGGCACGAGCAGTACTTC	CASALAGDRHEQYF	TRBD2	.	TRBV19	TRBJ2-7	14
TGTGCCAGCAGCGTGACAGGGGCTGGGGCCAACGTCCTGACTTTC	CASSVTGAGANVLTF	TRBD1	.	TRBV7-9	TRBJ2-6	15
TGTGCCAGCAGCCGGGACAGGGGGCTGCATGGCTACACCTTC	CASSRDRGLHGYTF	TRBD1	.	TRBV7-2	TRBJ1-2	14
TGTGCCAGCAGCGTAGCGACAGGGCCCTACGAGCAGTACTTC	CASSVATGPYEQYF	TRBD1	.	TRBV9	TRBJ2-7	14
TGCGCCAGCAGCTCACTCGGCGGGGTTGAAAAACTGTTTTTT	CASSSLGGVEKLFF	.	.	TRBV5-1	TRBJ1-4	14
TGTGCCAGCAGTGGAGGGTTTTATGACTATGGCTACACCTTC	CASSGGFYDYGYTF	.	.	TRBV7-9	TRBJ1-2	14
TGCGCCAGCAGCCAAGCCTCAGAAAAAAACATTCAGTACTTC	CASSQASEKNIQYF	.	once	TRBV4-1	TRBJ2-4	14
TGTGCCAGCTCACCAAGGACGGGGAGCTCCTACGAGCAGTACTTC	CASSPRTGSSYEQYF	.	.	TRBV18	TRBJ2-7	15
TGTGCCAGCAGTTTACGGAGCAATCAGCCCCAGCATTTT	CASSLRSNQPQHF	.	.	TRBV27	TRBJ1-5	13